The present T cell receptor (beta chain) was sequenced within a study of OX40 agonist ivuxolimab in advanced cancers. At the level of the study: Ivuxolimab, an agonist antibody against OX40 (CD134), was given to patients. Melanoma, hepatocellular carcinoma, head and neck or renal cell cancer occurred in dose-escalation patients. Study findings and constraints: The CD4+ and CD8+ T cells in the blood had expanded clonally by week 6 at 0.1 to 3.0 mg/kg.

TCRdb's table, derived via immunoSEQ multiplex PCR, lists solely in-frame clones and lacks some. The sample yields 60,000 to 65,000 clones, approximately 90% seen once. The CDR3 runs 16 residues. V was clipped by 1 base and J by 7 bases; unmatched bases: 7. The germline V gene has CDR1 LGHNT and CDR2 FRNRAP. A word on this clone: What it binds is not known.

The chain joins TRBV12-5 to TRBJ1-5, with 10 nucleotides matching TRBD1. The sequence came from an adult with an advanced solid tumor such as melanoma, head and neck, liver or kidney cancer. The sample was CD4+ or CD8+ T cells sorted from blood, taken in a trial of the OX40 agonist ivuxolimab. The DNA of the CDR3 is TGTGCTAGTGGTTTGGCCCGACAGGGGGCAGGACAGCCCCAGCATTTT. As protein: CASGLARQGAGQPQHF.